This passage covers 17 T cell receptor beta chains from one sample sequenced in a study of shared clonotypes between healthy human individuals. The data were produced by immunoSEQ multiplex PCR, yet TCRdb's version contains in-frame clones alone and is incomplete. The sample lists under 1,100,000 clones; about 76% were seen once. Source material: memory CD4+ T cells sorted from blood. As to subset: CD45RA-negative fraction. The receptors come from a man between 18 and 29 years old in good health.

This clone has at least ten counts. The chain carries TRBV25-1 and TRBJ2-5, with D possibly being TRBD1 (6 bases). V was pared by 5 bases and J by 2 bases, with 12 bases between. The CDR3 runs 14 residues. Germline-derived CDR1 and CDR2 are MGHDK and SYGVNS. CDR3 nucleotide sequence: TGTGCCAGCAGTCCGGGACACCTTCAAGAGACCCAGTACTTC. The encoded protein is CASSPGHLQETQYF.

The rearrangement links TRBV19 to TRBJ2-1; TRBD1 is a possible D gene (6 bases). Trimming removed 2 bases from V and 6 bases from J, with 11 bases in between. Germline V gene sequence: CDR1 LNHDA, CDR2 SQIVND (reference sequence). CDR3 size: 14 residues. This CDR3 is CASSITGNPNEQFF. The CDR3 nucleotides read TGTGCCAGTAGTATAACAGGGAACCCCAATGAGCAGTTCTTC.

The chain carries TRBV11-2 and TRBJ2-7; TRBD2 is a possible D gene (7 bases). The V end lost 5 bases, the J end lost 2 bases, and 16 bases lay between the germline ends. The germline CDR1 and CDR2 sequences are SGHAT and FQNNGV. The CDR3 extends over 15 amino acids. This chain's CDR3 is CASSRGGGNTYEQYF. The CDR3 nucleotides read TGTGCCAGCAGCAGGGGGGGCGGGAACACCTACGAGCAGTACTTC.

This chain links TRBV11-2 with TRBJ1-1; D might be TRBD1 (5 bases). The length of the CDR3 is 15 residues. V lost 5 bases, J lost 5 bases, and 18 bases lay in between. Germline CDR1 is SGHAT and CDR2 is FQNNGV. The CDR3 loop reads CASSPFAGWGTEAFF. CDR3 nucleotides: TGTGCCAGCAGCCCGTTTGCGGGTTGGGGGACTGAAGCTTTCTTT.

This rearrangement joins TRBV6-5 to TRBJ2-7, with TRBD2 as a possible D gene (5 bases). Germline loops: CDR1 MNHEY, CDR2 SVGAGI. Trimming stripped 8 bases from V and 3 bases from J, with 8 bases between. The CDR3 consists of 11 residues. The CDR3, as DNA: TGTGCCAGCCTCCGGGGCTACGAGCAGTACTTC. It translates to CASLRGYEQYF.

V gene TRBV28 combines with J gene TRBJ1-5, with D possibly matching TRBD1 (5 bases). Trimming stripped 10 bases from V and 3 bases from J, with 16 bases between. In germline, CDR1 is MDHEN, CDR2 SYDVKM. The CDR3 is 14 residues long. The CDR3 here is CATGTATFNQPQHF. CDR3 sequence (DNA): TGTGCCACAGGGACCGCGACATTCAATCAGCCCCAGCATTTT.

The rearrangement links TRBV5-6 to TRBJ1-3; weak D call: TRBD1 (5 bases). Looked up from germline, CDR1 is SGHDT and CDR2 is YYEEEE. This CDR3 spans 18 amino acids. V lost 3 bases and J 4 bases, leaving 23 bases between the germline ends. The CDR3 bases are TGTGCCAGCAGCTCCCGAGCGGGGCCCCCGATCTCCGGAAACACCATATATTTT. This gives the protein CASSSRAGPPISGNTIYF.

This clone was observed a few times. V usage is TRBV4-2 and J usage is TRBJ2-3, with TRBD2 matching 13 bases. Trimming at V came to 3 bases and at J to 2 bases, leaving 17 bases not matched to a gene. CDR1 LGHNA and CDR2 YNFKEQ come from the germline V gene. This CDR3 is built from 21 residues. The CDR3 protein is CASSQSRGGRTSGGTTDTQYF. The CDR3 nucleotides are TGTGCCAGCAGCCAGTCCCGCGGTGGCCGGACTAGCGGGGGAACCACAGATACGCAGTATTTT.

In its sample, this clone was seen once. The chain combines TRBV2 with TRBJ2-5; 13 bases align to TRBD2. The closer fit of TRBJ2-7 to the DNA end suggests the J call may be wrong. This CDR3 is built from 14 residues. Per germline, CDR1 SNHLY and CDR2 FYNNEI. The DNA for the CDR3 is TGTGCCAGCAGTGGGACTAGCGGGAGCTACGAGCAGTACTTC. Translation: CASSGTSGSYEQYF.

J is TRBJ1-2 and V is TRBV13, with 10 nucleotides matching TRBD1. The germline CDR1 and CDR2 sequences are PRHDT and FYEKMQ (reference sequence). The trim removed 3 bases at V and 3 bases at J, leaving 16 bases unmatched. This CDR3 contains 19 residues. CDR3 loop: CASSLVLRTGGPLDYGYTF. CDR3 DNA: TGTGCCAGCAGCTTGGTCTTACGGACAGGGGGTCCCCTAGACTATGGCTACACCTTC.

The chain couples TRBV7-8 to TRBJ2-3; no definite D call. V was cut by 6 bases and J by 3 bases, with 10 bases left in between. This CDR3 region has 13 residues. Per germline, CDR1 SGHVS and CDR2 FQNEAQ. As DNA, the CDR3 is TGTGCCAGCAGTTCCCTCCAGACAGATACGCAGTATTTT. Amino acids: CASSSLQTDTQYF.

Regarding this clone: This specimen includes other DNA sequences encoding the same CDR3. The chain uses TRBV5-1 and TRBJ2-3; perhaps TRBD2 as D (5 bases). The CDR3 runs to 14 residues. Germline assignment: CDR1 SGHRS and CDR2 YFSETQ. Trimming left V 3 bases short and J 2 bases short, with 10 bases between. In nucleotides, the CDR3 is TGCGCCAGCAGCTGGTCGGACTCCACAGATACGCAGTATTTT. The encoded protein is CASSWSDSTDTQYF.

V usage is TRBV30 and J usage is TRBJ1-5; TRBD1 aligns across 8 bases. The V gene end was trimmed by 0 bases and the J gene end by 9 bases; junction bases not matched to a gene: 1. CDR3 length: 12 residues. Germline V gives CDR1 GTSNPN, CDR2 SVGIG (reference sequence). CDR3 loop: CAWSVQGGPQHF. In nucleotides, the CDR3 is TGTGCCTGGAGTGTACAGGGGGGGCCCCAGCATTTT.

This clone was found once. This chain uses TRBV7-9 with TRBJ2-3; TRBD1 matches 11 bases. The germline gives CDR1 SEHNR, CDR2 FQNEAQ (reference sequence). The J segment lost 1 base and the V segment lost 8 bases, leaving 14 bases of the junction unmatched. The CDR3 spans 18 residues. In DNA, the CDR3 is TGTGCCAGCCGGACCGGGACAGGGGGAACCCTCGGCACAGATACGCAGTATTTT. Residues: CASRTGTGGTLGTDTQYF.

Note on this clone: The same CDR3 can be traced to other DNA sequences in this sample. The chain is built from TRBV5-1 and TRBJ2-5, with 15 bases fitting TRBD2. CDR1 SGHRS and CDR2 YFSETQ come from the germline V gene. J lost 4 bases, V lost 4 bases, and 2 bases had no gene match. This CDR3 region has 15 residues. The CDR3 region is CASSAGLAGGETQYF. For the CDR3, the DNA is TGCGCCAGCAGCGCGGGACTAGCGGGGGGAGAGACCCAGTACTTC.

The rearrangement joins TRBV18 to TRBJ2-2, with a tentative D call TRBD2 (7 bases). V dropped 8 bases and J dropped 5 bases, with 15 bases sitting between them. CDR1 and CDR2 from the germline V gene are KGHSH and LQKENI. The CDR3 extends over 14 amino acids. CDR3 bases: TGTGCCAGCCAGGGGCTAGCGGAGACCGGGGAGCTGTTTTTT. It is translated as CASQGLAETGELFF.

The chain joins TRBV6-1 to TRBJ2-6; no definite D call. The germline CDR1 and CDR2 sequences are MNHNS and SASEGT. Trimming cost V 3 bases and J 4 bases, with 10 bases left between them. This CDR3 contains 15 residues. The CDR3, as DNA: TGTGCCAGCAGTGACCCCCCAGGCGGGGCCAACGTCCTGACTTTC. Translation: CASSDPPGGANVLTF.